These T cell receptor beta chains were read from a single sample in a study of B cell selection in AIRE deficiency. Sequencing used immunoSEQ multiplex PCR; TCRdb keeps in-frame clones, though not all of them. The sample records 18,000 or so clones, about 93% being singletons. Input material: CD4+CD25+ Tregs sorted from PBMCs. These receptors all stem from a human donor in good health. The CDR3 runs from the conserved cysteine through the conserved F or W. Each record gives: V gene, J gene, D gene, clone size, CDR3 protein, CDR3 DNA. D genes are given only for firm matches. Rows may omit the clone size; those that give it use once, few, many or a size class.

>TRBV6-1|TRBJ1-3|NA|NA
CASREHLSGNTIYF
TGTGCCAGCAGGGAACACCTCTCTGGAAACACCATATATTTT
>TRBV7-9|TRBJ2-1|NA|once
CASSRKGSVYNEQFF
TGTGCCAGCAGCCGCAAGGGCTCCGTGTATAATGAGCAGTTCTTC
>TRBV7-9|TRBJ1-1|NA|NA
CASSLALREAFF
TGTGCCAGCAGCTTAGCGCTGCGGGAAGCTTTCTTT
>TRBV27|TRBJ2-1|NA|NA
CASSLDRRSYNEQFF
TGTGCCAGCAGTTTAGACAGGCGATCCTACAATGAGCAGTTCTTC
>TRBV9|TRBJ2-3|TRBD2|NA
CASSTRTSGTDTQYF
TGTGCCAGCAGCACCCGGACTAGCGGCACAGATACGCAGTATTTT
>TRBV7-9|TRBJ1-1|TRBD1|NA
CASSLGQADTEAFF
TGTGCCAGCAGCTTGGGACAGGCGGACACTGAAGCTTTCTTT
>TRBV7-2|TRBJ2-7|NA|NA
CASSPPSYEQYF
TGTGCCAGCAGCCCCCCTTCCTACGAGCAGTACTTC
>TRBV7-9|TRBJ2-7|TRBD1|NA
CASSSHFNNRGLSYEQYF
TGTGCCAGCAGCTCCCACTTTAATAACAGGGGCCTCTCCTACGAGCAGTACTTC
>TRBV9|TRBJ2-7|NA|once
CASSPQGVNSYEQYF
TGTGCCAGCAGCCCTCAAGGGGTTAATTCCTACGAGCAGTACTTC
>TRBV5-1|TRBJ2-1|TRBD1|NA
CASSFVGTGEFF
TGCGCCAGCAGCTTTGTGGGGACAGGGGAGTTCTTC